Presented here are 3 T cell receptor beta chains from one specimen sequenced in a study of T cells in Graves' hyperthyroidism and ophthalmopathy. Amplification targeted TCR beta CDR3 regions from RNA transcripts. A first-round RT-PCR of the TCR CDR3 used the HTBI primer set. TCRdb re-called the multiplex PCR reads with MiXCR, one entry per CDR3 protein. The table includes over 500,000 distinct CDR3 sequences, approximately 48% detected once. What was sequenced was peripheral blood or thyroid tissue (not recorded which). These receptors were taken from an adult woman with Graves' disease, either hyperthyroidism or ophthalmopathy (not recorded which).

In this sample, this clonotype turned up many times. The rearrangement uses TRBV7-6 and TRBJ2-7; TRBD1 aligns across 7 bases. V was clipped by 2 bases and J by 6 bases; unmatched bases: 7. The germline CDR1 and CDR2 sequences are SGHVS and FNYEAQ. The CDR3 consists of 14 residues. The CDR3 DNA reads as TGTGCCAGCAGCTTAACAGACAGGGTAGGCGAGCAGTACTTC. Its protein product is CASSLTDRVGEQYF.

The genes are TRBV5-6 and TRBJ1-1, with D perhaps TRBD1 (5 bases). There are 15 residues in the CDR3. The germline V and J ends were trimmed by 4 bases and 5 bases, with 18 bases remaining between them. The germline gives CDR1 SGHDT, CDR2 YYEEEE. CDR3 nucleotide sequence: TGTGCCAGCAGCGGGGACCTAGGGGCGGGAACTGAAGCTTTCTTT. As protein: CASSGDLGAGTEAFF.

Of note for this clonotype: A read error may produce the germline difference seen at one junction end. This sequence joins TRBV29-1 and TRBJ1-4; a possible D gene is TRBD1 (5 bases). The CDR3 is 14 residues long. CDR1 is SQVTM, CDR2 ANQGSEA, per germline. For the CDR3, the DNA is TGCAGCGTTACGGGGCAGGGCCAAAATGAAGAACTGTTTTTT. Translated: CSVTGQGQNEELFF.